This T cell receptor (beta chain) is drawn from a study of T cells expressing NK-cell markers. Overall study: Sequencing covered eight donors, seven HCMV-seropositive and one seronegative. Study results and caveats: The study found these clonotypes also leading the CD3+CD56-NKG2C+ fraction in a few donors.

Worth noting for this clonotype: Its antigen remains unknown.

The CDR3 runs to 15 residues. The germline V gene has CDR1 DFQATT and CDR2 SNEGSKA (reference sequence). Following a re-call of the 5' RACE reads, TCRdb has one entry per CDR3 protein and lacks DNA. Its listing shows 200,000 to 300,000 distinct CDR3 sequences. Input material: blood T cells: a sorted CD56 or NKG2C T cell subset, CD4+ or CD8+ T cells, or bulk PBMC T cells (not recorded which). The J gene is TRBJ2-1, the V gene TRBV20-1. This TCR derives from a woman between 18 and 69 years old in good health. Here the CDR3 reads CSASYYQSSYNEQFF.